The 19 T cell receptor gamma chains listed next were all sequenced from one sample in a study of Vγ9Vδ2 T cells in congenital toxoplasmosis. A single-tube template-switch cDNA reaction was primed with TRGC- and TRDC-specific primers. Both the TRGC1 and TRGC2 constant genes were targeted by the TRGC primer. TCRdb reran clone calling via CATT on the reads. This repertoire shows just under 400 gamma-chain clones, approximately 10% found once; its top ten account for 27%. The sequencing sample was made of gamma-delta T cells from blood. These receptors were taken from a child under 10 years old born to a mother with Toxoplasma gondii infection during pregnancy, either congenitally infected or uninfected (not recorded which).

In its sample, this clone ranks as large. The chain carries TRGV10 and TRGJP1. TRGV10 is identified as an open reading frame with a role that is uncertain. The CDR3 is 16 residues long. The ends lost 8 bases at V and 2 bases at J; junction bases unmatched: 12. The CDR3 DNA reads TGTGCTGCGTGGGATGATGAGGGGACCACTGGTTGGTTCAAGATATTT. This translates into CAAWDDEGTTGWFKIF.

This clone came up a few times. A much larger clone is a single base away; this may be a read error. Other DNA sequences in this specimen translate into the identical CDR3. The chain uses TRGV10 and TRGJP2. TRGV10 has ORF status, its function being uncertain. The CDR3 is 11 amino acids. Trimming at V came to 12 bases and at J to 12 bases, leaving 11 bases not matched to a gene. CDR3 region: CAAWDLRIKTF. The DNA for the CDR3 is TGTGCTGCATGGGATTTGAGGATCAAGACGTTT.

By sample fraction, this clone is large. The chain links TRGV2 to TRGJ1 or TRGJ2. Germline trimming cut 0 bases from V and 4 bases from J; bases unmatched to any gene: 3. Germline V lookup: CDR1 EGSNGY, CDR2 YDSYNSKV. This CDR3 is built from 13 residues. CDR3 sequence reads: CATWDGQYYKKLF. CDR3 nucleotides: TGTGCCACCTGGGACGGGCAATATTATAAGAAACTCTTT.

In this sample, this clone is large. This chain uses TRGV4 with TRGJ1 or TRGJ2. The CDR3 loop spans 14 amino acids. The V segment lost 3 bases and the J segment 1 base; nucleotides outside the gene matches: 6. CDR1 and CDR2 from the germline V gene are EGSTGY and YDSYTSSV. The CDR3 loop reads CATWDFSNYYKKLF. Written as DNA, the CDR3 is TGTGCCACCTGGGATTTTTCAAATTATTATAAGAAACTCTTT.

Within the sample, this clone is large. The chain recombines TRGV10 with TRGJ1 or TRGJ2. TRGV10 is designated an ORF whose function remains uncertain. V was clipped by 8 bases and J by 2 bases; unmatched bases: 1. This CDR3 is 11 amino acids long. In DNA form, the CDR3 reads TGTGCTGCGTGGGATTATTATAAGAAACTCTTT. It yields the protein CAAWDYYKKLF.

In this sample, this clone is large. V and J are TRGV10 and TRGJ1 or TRGJ2. TRGV10 is designated an ORF whose function remains uncertain. After removal of 8 bases from V and 0 bases from J, the junction contained 5 bases not matched to a gene. The CDR3 extends over 13 amino acids. In DNA, the CDR3 is TGTGCTGCGTGGGATTTGAATTATTATAAGAAACTCTTT. This sequence encodes CAAWDLNYYKKLF.

This clone is deemed hyperexpanded (1% or more). This chain links TRGV10 with TRGJ1 or TRGJ2. TRGV10 is labeled an ORF, and its function is uncertain. J lost 0 bases, V lost 9 bases, and 21 bases had no gene match. This CDR3 region has 18 residues. The CDR3 DNA reads TGTGCTGCGTGCCCCCCCGGGGCCCAACCGACGAATTATTATAAGAAACTCTTT. It translates to CAACPPGAQPTNYYKKLF.

A few counts support this clone. A far larger clone is off by one base, so a read error is likely. This chain links TRGV3 with TRGJP1. Germline CDR1 is VTNTFY and CDR2 is YDVSTARD (reference sequence). The CDR3 sequence is 14 residues long. CDR3 sequence: CAIWDITTGWFKIF. CDR3 nucleotide sequence: TGTGCCATCTGGGACATTACCACTGGTTGGTTCAAGATATTT.

This clone occurred a few times. The mismatch at residue 15 between this DNA's translation and the TCRdb protein of a much larger clone likely reflects a read error; the protein shown is translated from the DNA. V usage is TRGV9 and J usage is TRGJP. Germline values: CDR1 GITISATS, CDR2 ISYDGTV (reference sequence). This CDR3 region has 16 residues. DNA of the CDR3: TGTGCCTTGTGGGAGTCCGAGGGTTTGGGCAAAAAAATCAAGTTATTT. Its protein product is CALWESEGLGKKIKLF.

This clone was seen a handful of times. The TCRdb record carries a much larger clone's protein, which differs from this DNA's translation at residue 9; a read error is the likely cause, and the protein listed here is the DNA translation. The chain recombines TRGV2 with TRGJ1 or TRGJ2. Germline-derived CDR1 and CDR2 are EGSNGY and YDSYNSKV. The CDR3 runs to 13 residues. The trim removed 0 bases at V and 8 bases at J, leaving 7 bases unmatched. DNA for the CDR3: TGTGCCACCTGGGACGGGCTTGATCATAAGAAACTCTTT. As protein: CATWDGLDHKKLF.

Comment on this clone: The protein in TCRdb stems from a much larger clone and differs at residue 6 from this DNA's translation, likely a read error; here the protein is translated from the DNA. The J gene is TRGJP2, the V gene TRGV5. The CDR3 runs to 16 residues. V lost 4 bases to trimming and J lost 2 bases; unmatched junction nucleotides: 10. Looked up from germline, CDR1 is VINAFY and CDR2 is YDVSNSKD. The CDR3 sequence: CATWERLRSSDWIKTF. The CDR3 nucleotides are TGTGCCACCTGGGAGCGCCTGAGGAGTAGTGATTGGATCAAGACGTTT.

With regard to this clone: TCRdb assigns this DNA the protein of a much larger clone, which departs from its translation at residue 5; this likely reflects a read error, and the protein shown comes from translating the DNA. The chain combines TRGV10 with TRGJP1. TRGV10 is identified as an open reading frame with a role that is uncertain. After removal of 8 bases from V and 6 bases from J, the junction contained 7 bases not matched to a gene. This CDR3 region has 13 residues. The CDR3, as DNA: TGTGCTGCGTGGAATCACGCTGGTTGGTTCAAGATATTT. Its translation is CAAWNHAGWFKIF.

In the case of this clone: One junction end does not reproduce the germline sequence, and a read error may be involved. V is TRGV4 and J is TRGJ1 or TRGJ2. The CDR3 has 14 amino acids. Germline V gene sequence: CDR1 EGSTGY, CDR2 YDSYTSSV. DNA of the CDR3: TGTGCCATCTGGGATGGGCTTACTTATTATAAGAAACTCTTT. Translation: CAIWDGLTYYKKLF.

Only a few counts were recorded for this clone. This DNA's translation differs at residue 9 from TCRdb's protein, which comes from a much larger clone; a read error is likely, and the protein shown is translated from the DNA. The chain is built from TRGV9 and TRGJP. Germline V gene sequence: CDR1 GITISATS, CDR2 ISYDGTV (reference sequence). This CDR3 is built from 16 residues. The CDR3 DNA is TGTGCCTTGTGGGAGGTGCAAGAGTTTGGCAAAAAAATCAAGGTATTT. Its protein product is CALWEVQEFGKKIKVF.

By sample share, this clone is large. The V call is TRGV4, the J call TRGJ1 or TRGJ2. The CDR3 spans 13 residues. V lost 1 base, J lost 7 bases, and 7 bases stayed unmatched. Germline values: CDR1 EGSTGY, CDR2 YDSYTSSV. The CDR3 DNA reads as TGTGCCACCTGGGATGGCGAGGGATATAAGAAACTCTTT. Translation: CATWDGEGYKKLF.

The chain links TRGV8 to TRGJP2. The CDR3 covers 17 residues. The junction had 17 bases not matched to a gene; V was cut back by 4 bases and J by 6 bases. Germline V CDR1 and CDR2: VENAVY, YDSYNSRV. CDR3 sequence reads: CATWDSFISQRDWIKTF. The CDR3 DNA reads TGTGCCACCTGGGACTCATTTATATCTCAGCGTGATTGGATCAAGACGTTT.

By proportion, this clone is large. The V call is TRGV5, the J call TRGJ1 or TRGJ2. J gave up 2 bases and V 0 bases, and 13 bases lay outside the gene matches. Per germline, CDR1 VINAFY and CDR2 YDVSNSKD. The CDR3 is made up of 17 amino acids. The DNA for the CDR3 is TGTGCCACCTGGGACAGGCCTCGGGGGGTTTATTATTATAAGAAACTCTTT. Its translation is CATWDRPRGVYYYKKLF.

This clone was found a few times. This sequence may be a read error, since a much larger clone differs from it by one base. This chain joins TRGV4 and TRGJ1 or TRGJ2. The CDR3 is made up of 11 amino acids. In germline, CDR1 is EGSTGY, CDR2 YDSYTSSV. The J segment lost 12 bases and the V segment lost 9 bases, leaving 14 bases of the junction unmatched. CDR3 coding DNA: TGTGCCACCCGGTTCGACGTAGGGAAACTCTTT. It codes for CATRFDVGKLF.

Judged by abundance, this clone is large. A read error may be the cause here, since a much bigger clone is one base away. The rearrangement joins TRGV10 to TRGJP1. TRGV10 is an open reading frame, and its role is uncertain. Trimming removed 8 bases from V and 3 bases from J; junction bases left unmatched: 4. CDR3 length: 13 residues. CDR3 amino acids: CAAWDSTGWFKIF. The CDR3 region has the DNA TGTGCTGCGTGGGATTCCACTGGTTGGTTCAAGATATTT.